These 20 T cell receptor beta chains were all obtained from the same sample, sequenced in a study of T cell responses to AZD1222 COVID-19 vaccine. The protocol was immunoSEQ multiplex PCR, while the TCRdb copy is restricted to in-frame clones and leaves out a portion. The sample includes roughly 150,000 clones, about 91% of them seen just once. Specimen: peripheral blood, collected on day 0 of AZD1222 vaccination. Receptors originate from an adult in good health.

This chain uses TRBV5-6 with TRBJ2-2; TRBD1 matches at 9 bases. CDR1 and CDR2 from the germline V gene are SGHDT and YYEEEE. The CDR3 length is 15 residues. V lost 4 bases to trimming and J lost 3 bases; unmatched junction nucleotides: 4. The CDR3 loop reads CASSRWDRDTGELFF. The CDR3 nucleotides are TGTGCCAGCAGCCGGTGGGACAGGGACACCGGGGAGCTGTTTTTT.

The CDR3 reads CASNSGGDGELFF. The CDR3 DNA is TGTGCCAGCAATAGCGGGGGTGACGGGGAGCTGTTTTTT. The chain is built from TRBV12-3 or TRBV12-4 and TRBJ2-2, with 9 positions matching TRBD2. Losses at the gene ends were 7 bases for V and 7 bases for J; bases not matched to a gene: 4. CDR3 length: 13 amino acids.

This chain connects TRBV18 to TRBJ1-3, with 9 bases identical to TRBD1. This CDR3 contains 16 residues. The germline V gene encodes CDR1 KGHSH and CDR2 LQKENI. V shed 4 bases, J shed 1 base, and the junction held 5 bases outside the gene matches. The CDR3 DNA sequence: TGTGCCAGCTCACTCGGACAGGGGTTTTCTGGAAACACCATATATTTT. It encodes CASSLGQGFSGNTIYF. The variable domain in full, completed from reference TRBV18 and TRBJ1-3, reads NAGVMQNPRHLVRRRGQEARLRCSPMKGHSHVYWYRQLPEEGLKFMVYLQKENIIDESGMPKERFSAEFPKEGPSILRIQQVVRGDSAAYFCASSLGQGFSGNTIYFGEGSWLTVV.

This clone was picked up a small number of times. V gene TRBV10-1 combines with J gene TRBJ2-2; 9 nucleotides align to TRBD2. Germline assignment: CDR1 WNHNN and CDR2 SYGVQD (reference sequence). V gave up 8 bases and J gave up 5 bases; unmatched junction bases: 3. The CDR3 runs 13 residues. This chain's CDR3 is CASGLAGTGELFF. Written as DNA, the CDR3 is TGCGCCAGCGGGCTAGCGGGAACCGGGGAGCTGTTTTTT.

V gene TRBV7-8 combines with J gene TRBJ1-1; D may be TRBD1 (6 bases). CDR3 length equals 13 residues. CDR1 is SGHVS and CDR2 is FQNEAQ in the germline V gene. Trimming pared 2 bases from V and 11 bases from J, leaving 15 bases between. The CDR3 bases are TGTGCCAGCAGCTTAAATAGGGGGACTAGTGCTTTCTTT. Encoded protein: CASSLNRGTSAFF.

This rearrangement joins TRBV25-1 to TRBJ2-7, with D tentatively TRBD1 (5 bases). Germline CDR1 reads MGHDK; CDR2 reads SYGVNS. This CDR3 is 12 amino acids long. With 5 bases removed from V and 4 bases from J, the gap between germline ends came to 9 bases. The CDR3 region is CASSFSGYEQYF. The CDR3 region has the DNA TGTGCCAGCAGTTTTTCAGGGTACGAGCAGTACTTC.

The chain uses TRBV15 and TRBJ1-1; maybe TRBD1 (5 bases). V lost 5 bases to trimming and J lost 2 bases, with 15 bases between them. There are 15 residues in the CDR3. From germline, CDR1 is LNHNV and CDR2 YYDKDF (reference sequence). For the CDR3, the DNA is TGTGCCACCAGCGCTAACTTGGGGGAAAACACTGAAGCTTTCTTT. It codes for CATSANLGENTEAFF.

CDR3: CASSSDRGSGLRSSYNEQFF. CDR3 nucleotides: TGCGCCAGCAGCTCGGATCGGGGGTCAGGTCTCAGGAGCTCCTACAATGAGCAGTTCTTC. V usage is TRBV5-1 and J usage is TRBJ2-1; possibly TRBD2 for D (6 bases). There are 20 residues in the CDR3. Between the trimmed V and J ends, which lost 3 bases and 0 bases, there was a span of 25 bases. Germline lookup yields CDR1 SGHRS and CDR2 YFSETQ.

The chain is built from TRBV7-8 and TRBJ2-1; D perhaps matches TRBD2 (7 bases). The germline V gene has CDR1 SGHVS and CDR2 FQNEAQ. V lost 3 bases and J 4 bases, leaving 16 bases between the germline ends. This CDR3 contains 16 residues. The CDR3 DNA reads TGTGCCAGCAGCTTGGGGCGGGGGCCCTTTTACAATGAGCAGTTCTTC. The encoded protein is CASSLGRGPFYNEQFF.

V gene TRBV11-2 combines with J gene TRBJ1-2; 7 bases are shared with TRBD1. Trimming removed 5 bases from V and 6 bases from J; junction bases left unmatched: 3. CDR1 is SGHAT, CDR2 FQNNGV, per germline. The CDR3 spans 12 residues. CDR3 nucleotide sequence: TGTGCCAGCAGCATCACAGGGGATGGCTACACCTTC. Protein sequence: CASSITGDGYTF.

The V call is TRBV19, the J call TRBJ2-1; D perhaps matches TRBD1 (6 bases). Trimming shortened V by 6 bases and J by 2 bases, and 11 bases separated the two germline ends. This CDR3 contains 14 residues. Germline values: CDR1 LNHDA, CDR2 SQIVND (reference sequence). CDR3 loop: CASSETGPYNEQFF. The CDR3 bases are TGTGCCAGTAGCGAGACAGGTCCCTACAATGAGCAGTTCTTC.

V and J are TRBV7-6 and TRBJ1-4; no clear D. The CDR3 covers 13 residues. V was cut by 0 bases and J by 8 bases, with 7 bases left in between. Germline CDR1 SGHVS, CDR2 FNYEAQ. CDR3 sequence: CASSLAPKEKLFF. The DNA for the CDR3 is TGTGCCAGCAGCTTAGCCCCCAAGGAAAAACTGTTTTTT.

The V gene is TRBV6-6, the J gene TRBJ1-3, with D perhaps matching TRBD1 (6 bases). Trimming pared 5 bases from V and 0 bases from J, leaving 14 bases between. This CDR3 spans 16 amino acids. Germline CDR1 is MNHNY and CDR2 is SVGAGI (reference sequence). The CDR3 loop reads CASSRQAPRSGNTIYF. The CDR3 nucleotides are TGTGCCAGCAGTCGACAGGCCCCTCGCTCTGGAAACACCATATATTTT.

The chain joins TRBV19 to TRBJ1-2; 9 nucleotides agree with TRBD1. The CDR3 contains 16 residues. Germline V gene sequence: CDR1 LNHDA, CDR2 SQIVND (reference sequence). V was pared by 5 bases and J by 6 bases, with 13 bases of the junction left unmatched. CDR3 coding DNA: TGTGCCAGTAGTGGCTCTCCGGGACAGGGAAGGAATGGCTACACCTTC. Its protein product is CASSGSPGQGRNGYTF.

The chain has TRBV27 and TRBJ2-7, with a weak D call TRBD1 (6 bases). CDR3 length: 13 amino acids. Trimming left V 6 bases short and J 3 bases short, with 12 bases between. Germline V CDR1 and CDR2: MNHEY, SMNVEV (reference sequence). The CDR3 is CASRMTGNYEQYF. CDR3 DNA: TGTGCCAGCAGGATGACAGGCAACTACGAGCAGTACTTC.

The chain uses TRBV5-6 and TRBJ2-1; 9 positions match TRBD2. The CDR3 is made up of 15 amino acids. V shed 5 bases, J shed 8 bases, and the junction held 11 bases outside the gene matches. Germline CDR1 and CDR2: SGHDT and YYEEEE. The CDR3 here is CASSVVRGGADEQFF. In nucleotides, the CDR3 is TGTGCCAGCAGTGTTGTCCGCGGGGGGGCCGATGAGCAGTTCTTC.

In this sample, this clone turned up a few times. The chain combines TRBV19 with TRBJ1-5; 8 bases are a match to TRBD1. After removal of 1 base from V and 2 bases from J, the junction contained 7 bases not matched to a gene. The CDR3 runs to 17 residues. Germline loops: CDR1 LNHDA, CDR2 SQIVND (reference sequence). The CDR3: CASSIVAQGDGNQPQHF. The CDR3 nucleotides read TGTGCCAGTAGTATAGTCGCACAGGGGGACGGCAATCAGCCCCAGCATTTT. Full variable domain (remainder filled in from reference TRBV19 and TRBJ1-5): DGGITQSPKYLFRKEGQNVTLSCEQNLNHDAMYWYRQDPGQGLRLIYYSQIVNDFQKGDIAEGYSVSREKKESFPLTVTSAQKNPTAFYLCASSIVAQGDGNQPQHFGDGTRLSIL.

The CDR3 DNA follows: TGTGCCAGCAGGAGACGAGGGGATGTAAGCACTGAAGCTTTCTTT. It yields the protein CASRRRGDVSTEAFF. The V gene is TRBV6-1, the J gene TRBJ1-1; the D gene is possibly TRBD1 (5 bases). The CDR3 totals 15 residues. Germline V gene data show CDR1 as MNHNS and CDR2 as SASEGT. Trimming removed 6 bases from V and 4 bases from J, with 18 bases in between.

V and J are TRBV6-5 and TRBJ1-2; 9 positions match TRBD1. The CDR3 extends over 13 amino acids. With V trimmed by 6 bases and J by 4 bases, 3 bases remained unmatched. Per germline, CDR1 MNHEY and CDR2 SVGAGI. The CDR3 is CASRGTGTYGYTF. The CDR3 DNA reads TGTGCCAGCAGGGGGACAGGGACCTATGGCTACACCTTC.

The chain couples TRBV6-5 to TRBJ2-7; D uncertain. CDR1 and CDR2 (germline): MNHEY, SVGAGI. This CDR3 is built from 13 residues. Trimming stripped 2 bases from V and 0 bases from J, with 5 bases between. CDR3 protein: CASSYRLSYEQYF. The CDR3 DNA reads as TGTGCCAGCAGTTACCGCCTCTCCTACGAGCAGTACTTC.